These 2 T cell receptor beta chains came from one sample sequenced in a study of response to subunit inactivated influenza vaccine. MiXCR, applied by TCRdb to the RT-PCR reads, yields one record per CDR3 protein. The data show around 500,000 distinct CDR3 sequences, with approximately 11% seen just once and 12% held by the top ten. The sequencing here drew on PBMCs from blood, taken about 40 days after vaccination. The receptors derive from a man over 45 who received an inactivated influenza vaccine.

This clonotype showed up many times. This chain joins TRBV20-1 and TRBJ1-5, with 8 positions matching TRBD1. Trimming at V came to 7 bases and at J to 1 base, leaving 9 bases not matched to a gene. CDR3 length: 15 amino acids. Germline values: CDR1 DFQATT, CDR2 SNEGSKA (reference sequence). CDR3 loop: CSVVRGPGSNQPQHF. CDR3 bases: TGCAGTGTTGTCAGGGGGCCGGGGAGCAATCAGCCCCAGCATTTT.

The CDR3 DNA follows: TGTGCCAGCAGCTTGGTCCAGGGCGGAGAGACCCAGTACTTC. Amino acids: CASSLVQGGETQYF. This sequence joins TRBV5-6 and TRBJ2-5, with D perhaps matching TRBD1 (5 bases). CDR3 length: 14 residues. In germline, CDR1 is SGHDT, CDR2 YYEEEE. The V end was cut by 0 bases, the J end by 4 bases, with 10 bases between.